This T cell receptor beta chain stems from a study of identical twins. Study-wide findings and caveats: Within monozygotic twins, out-of-frame TCR alpha sharing was underestimated by the models. Twins shared beta out-of-frame sequences in excess, but this excess was weaker. The conclusions drew on cross-sectional statistical analysis instead of tracking the same donors.

TCRdb processed the 5' RACE reads anew with MiXCR; each CDR3 protein has one entry. The sample lists about 700,000 distinct CDR3 sequences, 6% to 6.5% occurring once. Germline CDR1 is LGHNA and CDR2 is YSLEER. This CDR3 region has 15 residues. The junction had 2 bases not matched to a gene; V was cut back by 2 bases and J by 2 bases. This clonotype was counted many times. Its antigen remains unknown. Every sampled donor was Caucasian and healthy. The receptor was isolated from a man between 18 and 29 years old in good health. The material sequenced was naive T cells sorted from blood. V and J are TRBV4-3 and TRBJ1-4; 7 nucleotides match TRBD1. The CDR3 loop reads CASSQRGGTNEKLFF. CDR3 sequence (DNA): TGCGCCAGCAGCCAACGAGGGGGCACTAATGAAAAACTGTTTTTT.